The 20 T cell receptor beta chains presented below share a single source sample, sequenced in a study of cytomegalovirus exposure and HLA in healthy donors. The data were produced by immunoSEQ multiplex PCR, yet TCRdb's version contains in-frame clones alone and is incomplete. The data hold approximately 190,000 clones, with around 84% observed a single time. The sequenced sample consisted of PBMCs. The receptor source for this set is a man between 18 and 35 years old in good health and CMV-seropositive.

This sequence joins TRBV6-1 and TRBJ2-7, with D possibly TRBD2 on 6 matching bases. The germline gives CDR1 MNHNS, CDR2 SASEGT. The CDR3 is 14 amino acids. V lost 6 bases, J lost 3 bases, and 15 bases lay in between. The CDR3 sequence is CASRVQAGDYEQYF. Here the CDR3 DNA reads TGTGCCAGCAGGGTTCAAGCGGGCGACTACGAGCAGTACTTC.

The chain carries TRBV6-6 and TRBJ2-7; TRBD2 is a possible D gene (6 bases). The germline V and J ends were trimmed by 6 bases and 7 bases, with 25 bases remaining between them. This CDR3 is 16 amino acids long. CDR1 and CDR2 (germline): MNHNY, SVGAGI (reference sequence). CDR3 residues: CASSRIGSGSMGEQYF. Written as DNA, the CDR3 is TGTGCCAGCAGCAGAATAGGAAGCGGGTCGATGGGGGAGCAGTACTTC.

The chain has TRBV27 and TRBJ1-4; 7 bases are shared with TRBD1. Germline V lookup: CDR1 MNHEY, CDR2 SMNVEV (reference sequence). The CDR3 totals 15 residues. The V gene end was trimmed by 10 bases and the J gene end by 12 bases; junction bases not matched to a gene: 20. In DNA form, the CDR3 reads TGTGCCACGGCCCCCCAACAGGGGCTGGTGGCGGAACTGTTTTTT. Amino acids: CATAPQQGLVAELFF. The full variable domain, completed using reference TRBV27 and TRBJ1-4, is EAQVTQNPRYLITVTGKKLTVTCSQNMNHEYMSWYRQDPGLGLRQIYYSMNVEVTDKGDVPEGYKVSRKEKRNFPLILESPSPNQTSLYFCATAPQQGLVAELFFGSGTQLSVL.

The chain links TRBV7-9 to TRBJ1-2, with 9 bases aligning to TRBD1. CDR1 is SEHNR and CDR2 is FQNEAQ in the germline V gene (reference sequence). The V and J ends lost 9 bases and 6 bases, in that order; junction bases with no gene match: 14. The CDR3 is 15 amino acids. The CDR3 sequence is CASTDRGRAVDGYTF. The CDR3 nucleotides read TGTGCCAGTACGGACAGGGGACGGGCGGTCGATGGCTACACCTTC.

The chain carries TRBV5-6 and TRBJ2-1, with a tentative D call TRBD2 (6 bases). CDR3 size: 15 residues. Germline assignment: CDR1 SGHDT and CDR2 YYEEEE. V was trimmed by 6 bases and J by 4 bases, leaving 17 bases between them. The CDR3 DNA is TGTGCCAGCACCAGTCTAGGGACTCAATACAATGAGCAGTTCTTC. Amino acid sequence: CASTSLGTQYNEQFF.

This clone appeared once. The rearrangement uses TRBV7-4 and TRBJ2-3, with D perhaps matching TRBD2 (7 bases). Trimming shortened V by 11 bases and J by 6 bases, and 18 bases separated the two germline ends. This CDR3 is built from 13 residues. Germline V gene data show CDR1 as SGHVT and CDR2 as SQSDAQ. The CDR3 is CAPRGGTLDTQYF. As DNA, the CDR3 is TGTGCCCCAAGGGGGGGCACTTTGGATACGCAGTATTTT.

The CDR3, as DNA: TGTGCCAGCAGCCCAGGGAGGGCTGAAGCTTTCTTT. This translates into CASSPGRAEAFF. The gene calls are TRBV2 and TRBJ1-1, with a tentative D call TRBD1 (5 bases). Germline CDR1 reads SNHLY; CDR2 reads FYNNEI. This CDR3 region has 12 residues. V lost 6 bases and J lost 6, with 11 bases in between.

The chain links TRBV5-4 to TRBJ2-1; the match to TRBD2 covers 7 bases. The junction had 3 bases not matched to a gene; V was cut back by 0 bases and J by 6 bases. Germline V gene data show CDR1 as SGHNT and CDR2 as YYREEE (reference sequence). The CDR3 is made up of 14 amino acids. Written as DNA, the CDR3 is TGTGCCAGCAGCTTGGGACTAGCCCCCAATGAGCAGTTCTTC. Its translation: CASSLGLAPNEQFF.

The genes are TRBV7-8 and TRBJ2-7, with D possibly being TRBD1 (5 bases). Trimming took 3 bases from V and 0 from J, leaving 15 bases between them. Germline CDR1 is SGHVS and CDR2 is FQNEAQ. CDR3 length equals 16 residues. The CDR3 DNA is TGTGCCAGCAGCTTGGGGCCTCTCCCAAGCTCCTACGAGCAGTACTTC. This sequence encodes CASSLGPLPSSYEQYF.

The chain employs TRBV5-1 and TRBJ2-3, with D possibly matching TRBD2 (5 bases). Trimming cost V 5 bases and J 4 bases, with 14 bases left between them. The CDR3 is made up of 14 amino acids. Germline assignment: CDR1 SGHRS and CDR2 YFSETQ. This chain's CDR3 is CASRQIAGSDTQYF. CDR3 bases: TGCGCCAGCAGACAAATCGCGGGCTCAGATACGCAGTATTTT.

The J gene is TRBJ1-1, the V gene TRBV27; no clear D. The CDR3 has 13 residues. Germline values: CDR1 MNHEY, CDR2 SMNVEV (reference sequence). V lost 2 bases and J lost 0, with 4 bases in between. The CDR3 here is CASSLNLNTEAFF. In DNA, the CDR3 is TGTGCCAGCAGTTTAAACTTGAACACTGAAGCTTTCTTT.

This chain joins TRBV5-6 and TRBJ2-7; the D gene is possibly TRBD2 (6 bases). Looked up from germline, CDR1 is SGHDT and CDR2 is YYEEEE. Trimming stripped 0 bases from V and 0 bases from J, with 7 bases between. The CDR3 extends over 14 amino acids. The CDR3 loop reads CASSLGLGSYEQYF. CDR3 bases: TGTGCCAGCAGCTTGGGACTAGGCTCCTACGAGCAGTACTTC.

The chain joins TRBV5-1 to TRBJ2-7; 7 nucleotides match TRBD1. With V trimmed by 2 bases and J by 1 base, 9 bases remained unmatched. The CDR3 loop spans 16 amino acids. Germline lookup yields CDR1 SGHRS and CDR2 YFSETQ. The CDR3 nucleotides are TGCGCCAGCAGCTTAAATACAGGGGCAAGGTCCTACGAGCAGTACTTC. Amino acids: CASSLNTGARSYEQYF.

The CDR3 sequence is CASSVASGQSYNEQFF. CDR3 nucleotide sequence: TGTGCCAGCAGCGTAGCCAGCGGGCAGTCCTACAATGAGCAGTTCTTC. V is TRBV9 and J is TRBJ2-1; possibly TRBD2 for D (6 bases). V lost 0 bases to trimming and J lost 1 base, with 11 bases between them. Germline lookup yields CDR1 SGDLS and CDR2 YYNGEE. This CDR3 has 16 amino acids.

This clone has just a few counts. The chain's CDR3 is CASSISWQKQETQYF. CDR3 coding DNA: TGTGCCAGTAGTATATCATGGCAGAAGCAAGAGACCCAGTACTTC. V usage is TRBV19 and J usage is TRBJ2-5, with D uncertain. Germline V gives CDR1 LNHDA, CDR2 SQIVND (reference sequence). V was shortened by 2 bases and J by 2 bases, with 12 bases between the two germline ends. The CDR3 runs 15 residues.

The chain uses TRBV7-2 and TRBJ2-5; 7 bases agree with TRBD1. The V gene's germline CDR1 is SGHTA and CDR2 FQGNSA. The V and J ends lost 5 bases and 1 base, in that order; junction bases with no gene match: 7. The length of the CDR3 is 15 residues. DNA for the CDR3: TGTGCCAGCAGCAAAAGCGGACAGGTCCAAGAGACCCAGTACTTC. Its protein product is CASSKSGQVQETQYF.

The chain uses TRBV6-5 and TRBJ1-2, with TRBD1 matching over 7 bases. V shed 10 bases and J 8 bases; nucleotides not matched to a gene: 10. The CDR3 consists of 12 residues. CDR1 MNHEY and CDR2 SVGAGI come from the germline V gene. The CDR3 loop is CAILDRARGYTF. DNA for the CDR3: TGTGCCATCCTTGACAGGGCCAGGGGCTACACCTTC.

The J gene is TRBJ1-4, the V gene TRBV29-1; no firm D call. The CDR3 covers 12 residues. V lost 5 bases and J lost 4, with 8 bases in between. The germline gives CDR1 SQVTM, CDR2 ANQGSEA. This CDR3 is CSVRGRNEKLFF. The DNA of the CDR3 is TGCAGCGTTCGGGGTCGTAATGAAAAACTGTTTTTT.

The chain combines TRBV10-3 with TRBJ2-5; TRBD2 matches 14 bases. From germline, CDR1 is ENHRY and CDR2 SYGVKD. The CDR3 spans 14 residues. J gave up 5 bases and V 6 bases, and 2 bases lay outside the gene matches. CDR3 amino acids: CAISGTSGSETQYF. The CDR3, as DNA: TGTGCCATCAGCGGGACTAGCGGGAGTGAGACCCAGTACTTC.

The chain employs TRBV4-3 and TRBJ1-2; TRBD1 is a possible D gene (5 bases). Germline CDR1 reads LGHNA; CDR2 reads YSLEER. Trimming removed 0 bases at V and 3 bases at J, with 11 bases between. The length of the CDR3 is 15 residues. The CDR3 DNA is TGCGCCAGCAGCCAAGATCTGGGCAGGGACTATGGCTACACCTTC. Its protein is CASSQDLGRDYGYTF.